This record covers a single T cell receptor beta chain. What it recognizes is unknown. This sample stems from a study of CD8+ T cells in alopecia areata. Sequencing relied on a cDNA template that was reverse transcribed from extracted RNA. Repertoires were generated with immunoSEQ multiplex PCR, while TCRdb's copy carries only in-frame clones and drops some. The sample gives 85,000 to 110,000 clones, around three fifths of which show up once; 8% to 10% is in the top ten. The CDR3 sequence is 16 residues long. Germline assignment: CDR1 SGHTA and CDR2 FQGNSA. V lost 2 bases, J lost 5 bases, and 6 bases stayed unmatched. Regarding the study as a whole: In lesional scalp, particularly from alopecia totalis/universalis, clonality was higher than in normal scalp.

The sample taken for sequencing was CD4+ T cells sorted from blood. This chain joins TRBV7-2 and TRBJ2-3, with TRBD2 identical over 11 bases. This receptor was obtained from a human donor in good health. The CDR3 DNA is TGTGCCAGCAGCTTACGACTAGCGGGGCCCCGAGATACGCAGTATTTT. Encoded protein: CASSLRLAGPRDTQYF.